The 21 T cell receptor beta chains below all came from one sample that was sequenced in a study of shared clonotypes between healthy human individuals (dated by TCRdb to about 2020). CD8 naive samples were CD45RO-negative cells positively selected for CCR7, giving a CD45RA+CCR7+ population that excluded TemRA cells. Receptor libraries were prepared by the immunoSEQ multiplex PCR assay. The clones in this table, taken by TCRdb from immuneACCESS, are in-frame only. Not every clone is retained; where verified, under half of the shortfall comes from an unresolved V gene, and the cause of the rest is unknown. The sample records around 1.9 million clones, over 85% of which are singletons. The leading ten clones occupy over 1.5% of the sample. The specimen sequenced was naive CD8+ T cells from PBMCs. The cell subset or site label on this specimen signifies: CD45RA+CCR7+. All receptors come from a man between 18 and 29 years old in good health. Some clones in this sample may be carry-over from other donors' samples.

This chain links TRBV7-8 with TRBJ2-1; 7 bases map to TRBD2. The J segment lost 2 bases and the V segment lost 5 bases, leaving 6 bases of the junction unmatched. The CDR3 sequence is 15 residues long. CDR1 is SGHVS, CDR2 FQNEAQ, per germline. In DNA, the CDR3 is TGTGCCAGCAGCGACCAAACTAGCGCCTACAATGAGCAGTTCTTC. This encodes CASSDQTSAYNEQFF.

The rearrangement joins TRBV27 to TRBJ2-7; the D call may be TRBD1 or TRBD2 (6 bases each). Germline V gene lookup returns CDR1 MNHEY and CDR2 SMNVEV (reference sequence). This CDR3 contains 18 residues. The V end lost 1 base, the J end lost 7 bases, and 26 bases lay between the germline ends. The CDR3 spells CASSLFRGPLPPGGEQYF. In DNA form, the CDR3 reads TGTGCCAGCAGTTTATTCCGGGGGCCGTTGCCCCCAGGAGGGGAGCAGTACTTC.

DNA of the CDR3: TGTGCCAGCAGCAGTAGCCTACTTAGCACAGATACGCAGTATTTT. Encoded protein: CASSSSLLSTDTQYF. The J gene is TRBJ2-3, the V gene TRBV27; D is ambiguous. Trimming left V 6 bases short and J 0 bases short, with 13 bases between. The germline V gene has CDR1 MNHEY and CDR2 SMNVEV (reference sequence). The length of the CDR3 is 15 residues.

This clone has only one observation. One end of the junction varies from germline; a read error may be responsible. The chain joins TRBV2 to TRBJ1-2; D uncertain. Germline loops: CDR1 SNHLY, CDR2 FYNNEI. This CDR3 is built from 15 residues. The CDR3 sequence: CASSEALGSGYGYTF. The CDR3 DNA follows: TGTGCCAGCAGCGAAGCCCTCGGGTCAGGCTATGGCTACACCTTC. The complete variable domain, with remaining parts taken from reference TRBV2 and TRBJ1-2, reads EPEVTQTPSHQVTQMGQEVILRCVPISNHLYFYWYRQILGQKVEFLVSFYNNEISEKSEIFDDQFSVERPDGSNFTLKIRSTKLEDSAMYFCASSEALGSGYGYTFGSGTRLTVV.

The chain employs TRBV7-7 and TRBJ2-7; TRBD1 might be the D (5 bases). This CDR3 has 14 residues. Trimming stripped 6 bases from V and 1 base from J, with 13 bases between. Germline lookup yields CDR1 SSHAT and CDR2 FNYEAQ (reference sequence). The CDR3 here is CASSFSRDSYEQYF. For the CDR3, the DNA is TGTGCCAGCAGTTTTTCCAGGGATTCCTACGAGCAGTACTTC. Full variable domain (missing parts from reference TRBV7-7 and TRBJ2-7): GAGVSQSPRYKVTKRGQDVTLRCDPISSHATLYWYQQALGQGPEFLTYFNYEAQPDKSGLPSDRFSAERPEGSISTLTIQRTEQRDSAMYRCASSFSRDSYEQYFGPGTRLTVT.

This chain links TRBV5-4 with TRBJ2-1; D remains ambiguous. This CDR3 has 11 residues. Germline V lookup: CDR1 SGHNT, CDR2 YYREEE (reference sequence). Trimming took off 2 bases at V and 7 bases at J, with 4 bases between the two ends. This CDR3 is CASSFVNEQFF. The CDR3 bases are TGTGCCAGCAGCTTTGTAAATGAGCAGTTCTTC.

V gene TRBV29-1 combines with J gene TRBJ2-7; no clear D gene. CDR3 length equals 12 residues. Germline V gives CDR1 SQVTM, CDR2 ANQGSEA. V shed 6 bases and J shed 3 bases, with 12 bases lying between them. CDR3 sequence: CSVLHPNYEQYF. CDR3 nucleotides: TGCAGCGTGCTACATCCCAACTACGAGCAGTACTTC.

The chain has TRBV9 and TRBJ2-1; 9 bases are a match to TRBD1. This CDR3 is 16 amino acids long. CDR1 is SGDLS, CDR2 YYNGEE, per germline. Trimming removed 0 bases from V and 7 bases from J; junction bases left unmatched: 8. This CDR3 is CASSVDRTGAGNEQFF. As DNA, the CDR3 is TGTGCCAGCAGCGTAGATCGGACAGGGGCTGGAAATGAGCAGTTCTTC.

The rearrangement uses TRBV30 and TRBJ2-5, with D possibly matching TRBD1 (6 bases). The J call is doubtful: the DNA matches TRBJ2-7 better. Per germline, CDR1 GTSNPN and CDR2 SVGIG (reference sequence). The CDR3 totals 13 residues. The CDR3 here is CAWRQDSTYEQYF. DNA of the CDR3: TGTGCCTGGAGACAGGACAGCACCTACGAGCAGTACTTC.

CDR3 sequence reads: CASSPRFTNEQFF. CDR3 DNA sequence: TGTGCCAGCAGTCCGAGGTTCACGAATGAGCAGTTCTTC. The chain links TRBV28 to TRBJ2-1; D unresolved. Germline CDR1 reads MDHEN; CDR2 reads SYDVKM. This CDR3 comprises 13 residues. V was cut by 5 bases and J by 7 bases, with 12 bases left in between.

This clone was seen a single time. The genes are TRBV4-3 and TRBJ2-1; D unclear. Looked up from germline, CDR1 is LGHNA and CDR2 is YSLEER. Trimming cost V 0 bases and J 6 bases, with 9 bases left between them. This CDR3 spans 14 amino acids. The DNA for the CDR3 is TGCGCCAGCAGCCAAGAGTTAGCAAGCAATGAGCAGTTCTTC. It encodes CASSQELASNEQFF.

The CDR3: CASSPLGGTSGRLYNEQFF. The CDR3, as DNA: TGTGCCAGCAGCCCGTTAGGGGGGACTAGCGGGAGGTTATACAATGAGCAGTTCTTC. This chain joins TRBV7-7 and TRBJ2-1; the match to TRBD2 covers 15 bases. This CDR3 comprises 19 residues. After removal of 5 bases from V and 4 bases from J, the junction contained 12 bases not matched to a gene. The V gene's germline CDR1 is SSHAT and CDR2 FNYEAQ (reference sequence).

The chain uses TRBV5-5 and TRBJ2-7, with 12 bases lining up with TRBD1. The CDR3 spans 14 residues. J was trimmed by 6 bases and V by 4 bases; bases with no gene match: 5. In germline, CDR1 is SGHKS, CDR2 YYEKEE (reference sequence). CDR3 amino acids: CASSRDRGRGEQYF. In nucleotides, the CDR3 is TGTGCCAGCAGCCGGGACAGGGGGCGCGGCGAGCAGTACTTC.

In regard to this clone: The same CDR3 can be traced to other DNA sequences in this sample. The chain carries TRBV27 and TRBJ2-1, with D unclear. CDR1 MNHEY and CDR2 SMNVEV come from the germline V gene (reference sequence). Trimming took off 5 bases at V and 2 bases at J, with 10 bases between the two ends. This CDR3 contains 14 residues. DNA of the CDR3: TGTGCCAGCAGTCTAGGACGGCCCTACAATGAGCAGTTCTTC. Translating gives CASSLGRPYNEQFF.

The rearrangement uses TRBV7-9 and TRBJ2-3, with D possibly matching TRBD1 (7 bases). The ends were cut back, 5 bases at V and 2 bases at J, with 17 bases in the middle. The germline CDR1 and CDR2 sequences are SEHNR and FQNEAQ (reference sequence). The CDR3 runs 16 residues. CDR3 loop: CASSPRDSWHTDTQYF. CDR3 bases: TGTGCCAGCAGCCCGCGGGACAGCTGGCACACAGATACGCAGTATTTT.

As for this clone: The same CDR3 arises from other DNA sequences in this sample as well. This chain joins TRBV9 and TRBJ2-7; TRBD1 is a possible D gene (5 bases). The length of the CDR3 is 14 residues. V lost 0 bases and J 0 bases, leaving 7 bases between the germline ends. The germline gives CDR1 SGDLS, CDR2 YYNGEE. The DNA for the CDR3 is TGTGCCAGCAGCGTAGGCAGGGACTCCTACGAGCAGTACTTC. This codes for CASSVGRDSYEQYF.

Details on this clone: At the DNA level, this CDR3 is encoded by other sequences in the same sample as well. The chain has TRBV5-8 and TRBJ1-5; D uncertain. Germline loops: CDR1 SGHTS, CDR2 YDEGEE. This CDR3 has 11 residues. The germline V and J ends were trimmed by 2 bases and 7 bases, with 4 bases remaining between them. The CDR3 sequence: CASSFGQPQHF. CDR3 coding DNA: TGTGCCAGCAGCTTCGGGCAGCCCCAGCATTTT.

The CDR3 DNA reads as TGCGCCAGCAGCTCCGACAACTCTGGAAACACCATATATTTT. Protein: CASSSDNSGNTIYF. The V and J genes are TRBV5-1 and TRBJ1-3; D remains unclear. The V end lost 3 bases, the J end lost 0 bases, and 7 bases lay between the germline ends. In germline, CDR1 is SGHRS, CDR2 YFSETQ. The CDR3 is 14 residues long.

V is TRBV19 and J is TRBJ1-4; unclear D gene. The CDR3 contains 12 residues. V lost 6 bases, J lost 10 bases, and 12 bases lay in between. The germline gives CDR1 LNHDA, CDR2 SQIVND (reference sequence). This CDR3 reads CASRWTMVKLFF. CDR3 bases: TGTGCCAGTAGGTGGACGATGGTAAAACTGTTTTTT.

This chain links TRBV27 with TRBJ2-1, with D maybe TRBD2 (6 bases). This CDR3 contains 15 residues. Germline V lookup: CDR1 MNHEY, CDR2 SMNVEV (reference sequence). Between the trimmed V and J ends, which lost 5 bases and 6 bases, there was a span of 17 bases. The CDR3 DNA reads as TGTGCCAGCAGTATCTCACGTGGGGGGACCAATGAGCAGTTCTTC. Amino acid sequence: CASSISRGGTNEQFF.

V and J are TRBV5-5 and TRBJ2-1; D perhaps matches TRBD1 (5 bases). The CDR3 extends over 17 amino acids. Germline assignment: CDR1 SGHKS and CDR2 YYEKEE (reference sequence). V was shortened by 0 bases and J by 5 bases, with 18 bases between the two germline ends. This CDR3 is CASSLAIFSTEHNEQFF. The CDR3 DNA is TGTGCCAGCAGCTTGGCCATTTTCTCGACAGAGCACAATGAGCAGTTCTTC. The full variable domain, in which reference TRBV5-5 and TRBJ2-1 provide the parts outside the CDR3, is DAGVTQSPTHLIKTRGQQVTLRCSPISGHKSVSWYQQVLGQGPQFIFQYYEKEERGRGNFPDRFSARQFPNYSSELNVNALLLGDSALYLCASSLAIFSTEHNEQFFGPGTRLTVL.